This T cell receptor (beta chain) came from a study of blood T cell repertoires in COVID-19. Study summary: PBMCs, B-cell-depleted T cells, or T cells were the source of the cDNA or gDNA that made up the material.

The CDR3 extends over 13 amino acids. The V segment lost 7 bases and the J segment 2 bases; nucleotides outside the gene matches: 2. Germline V gene lookup returns CDR1 PRHDT and CDR2 FYEKMQ (reference sequence). Under the authors' procedure: Amplification of reference gene primers provided the estimated nucleated cell counts. Only in-frame clones appear in the TCRdb table, and some are missing; sequencing was by immunoSEQ multiplex PCR. The V and J calls and clone size are taken from that table; D and trimming were inferred from the DNA. In the table there are about 240,000 clones, about four fifths of which are singletons.

Sequencing was carried out using peripheral blood. The TCR sequence derives from a woman between 18 and 29 years old with acute or convalescent COVID-19. The rearrangement uses TRBV13 and TRBJ2-1, with TRBD2 matching 7 bases. DNA for the CDR3: TGTGCCAGCACGGCGGGGGCCTACAATGAGCAGTTCTTC. Its protein product is CASTAGAYNEQFF.